This is a list of T cell receptor beta chains from one sample in a study of shared clonotypes between healthy human individuals. Using immunoSEQ multiplex PCR, the repertoire was profiled, and TCRdb retains in-frame clones only, with some absent. The table shows 2 million or so clones, with roughly 95% occurring only once. Sequenced input: naive CD4+ T cells sorted from blood. The receptor source for this set is a man younger than 35 in good health. The CDR3 runs from the conserved cysteine through the conserved F or W. D genes are given only for firm matches. Where a row states a size, it is once, few, many or the class of an expanded clone; other rows omit it.

V	J	length	D	size	CDR3	DNA
TRBV9	TRBJ2-7	14	TRBD1	-	CASSSMDRVYEQYF	TGTGCCAGCAGCTCCATGGACAGGGTATACGAGCAGTACTTC
TRBV20-1	TRBJ1-4	11	-	-	CSAPDSEKLFF	TGCAGTGCTCCGGACAGTGAAAAACTGTTTTTT
TRBV25-1	TRBJ1-2	15	-	-	CASSEQQGNTYGYTF	TGTGCCAGCAGTGAACAGCAGGGGAACACCTATGGCTACACCTTC
TRBV7-2	TRBJ2-1	15	TRBD2	-	CASSLNLAGDNEQFF	TGTGCCAGCAGCTTAAATCTAGCGGGAGACAATGAGCAGTTCTTC
TRBV11-2	TRBJ1-1	13	-	-	CASSPREGLEAFF	TGTGCCAGCAGCCCTAGGGAAGGCCTTGAAGCTTTCTTT
TRBV11-2	TRBJ2-7	15	TRBD1	once	CASSLGQGSPYEQYF	TGTGCCAGCAGCTTAGGACAGGGGAGTCCCTACGAGCAGTACTTC
TRBV10-3	TRBJ2-2	16	TRBD1	-	CAISEQGKGTTGELFF	TGTGCCATCAGTGAACAGGGGAAGGGGACCACCGGGGAGCTGTTTTTT
TRBV7-9	TRBJ2-5	12	TRBD2	-	CASSLYSGQKYF	TGTGCCAGCAGCTTATATAGCGGGCAAAAGTACTTC
TRBV28	TRBJ1-5	12	-	-	CASSTGNQPQHF	TGTGCCAGCAGTACGGGGAATCAGCCCCAGCATTTT
TRBV29-1	TRBJ2-5	15	TRBD2	-	CSVDMLREGRETQYF	TGCAGCGTTGACATGCTGCGGGAGGGGAGGGAGACCCAGTACTTC
TRBV2	TRBJ1-5	15	TRBD1	-	CASSEVGGWDQPQHF	TGTGCCAGCAGTGAAGTAGGGGGCTGGGATCAGCCCCAGCATTTT
TRBV6-1	TRBJ1-5	13	-	once	CASSESGNQPQHF	TGTGCCAGCAGTGAATCTGGGAATCAGCCCCAGCATTTT
TRBV7-2	TRBJ1-1	13	-	-	CASSQGPNTEAFF	TGTGCCAGCAGCCAGGGCCCGAACACTGAAGCTTTCTTT
TRBV19	TRBJ1-2	13	TRBD1	-	CASQTGDRYGYTF	TGTGCCAGCCAGACAGGGGATCGGTATGGCTACACCTTC
TRBV10-3	TRBJ1-2	14	TRBD1	-	CAISELQGGYGYTF	TGTGCCATCAGTGAGTTACAGGGGGGTTATGGCTACACCTTC
TRBV7-9	TRBJ1-4	15	-	-	CASSLREDDNEKLFF	TGTGCCAGCAGCTTAAGGGAGGACGATAATGAAAAACTGTTTTTT
TRBV5-1	TRBJ2-1	8	-	-	CASSPGVF	TGCGCCAGCAGCCCGGGGGTCTTC
TRBV6-9	TRBJ2-7	13	TRBD1	-	CASSTDRGYEQYF	TGTGCCAGCAGTACCGACAGGGGCTACGAGCAGTACTTC
TRBV5-5	TRBJ1-1	12	-	few	CASSFYGTEAFF	TGTGCCAGCAGCTTTTACGGCACTGAAGCTTTCTTT
TRBV7-2	TRBJ1-2	12	-	-	CATPGGGYGYTF	TGTGCCACCCCCGGGGGGGGCTATGGCTACACCTTC
TRBV19	TRBJ1-3	16	-	-	CASRFGPGATGNTIYF	TGTGCCAGTAGGTTTGGCCCAGGGGCTACTGGAAACACCATATATTTT
TRBV9	TRBJ2-2	12	-	-	CASTGNTGELFF	TGTGCCAGCACCGGGAACACCGGGGAGCTGTTTTTT
TRBV27	TRBJ2-1	16	-	once	CASKPKGGLGYNEQFF	TGTGCCAGCAAGCCTAAGGGGGGGCTGGGGTACAATGAGCAGTTCTTC
TRBV11-2	TRBJ1-6	14	-	-	CASSLGDNNSPLHF	TGTGCCAGCAGCTTAGGGGACAATAATTCACCCCTCCACTTT
TRBV5-4	TRBJ1-2	14	-	-	CASSWAGTDYGYTF	TGTGCCAGCAGCTGGGCCGGGACGGACTATGGCTACACCTTC
TRBV30	TRBJ2-7	18	TRBD2	once	CAWSVLPAVSGRLYEQYF	TGTGCCTGGAGTGTACTACCAGCCGTGAGCGGGAGATTGTACGAGCAGTACTTC
TRBV5-6	TRBJ1-3	15	-	-	CASSSTWSSGNTIYF	TGTGCCAGCAGCTCGACCTGGAGTTCTGGAAACACCATATATTTT
TRBV29-1	TRBJ2-3	12	TRBD2	-	CSAPSTSGLQYF	TGCAGCGCGCCCTCCACTAGCGGACTGCAGTATTTT
TRBV5-1	TRBJ2-1	19	TRBD2	-	CASSLRLLAGGYSYNEQFF	TGCGCCAGCAGCTTGCGGTTACTAGCGGGAGGATACTCCTACAATGAGCAGTTCTTC
TRBV2	TRBJ2-6	16	-	-	CASSASAGGGANVLTF	TGTGCCAGCAGTGCTTCGGCCGGAGGTGGGGCCAACGTCCTGACTTTC
TRBV6-1	TRBJ1-1	11	-	-	CASSGGGLAFF	TGTGCCAGCAGTGGGGGTGGGTTAGCTTTCTTT
TRBV9	TRBJ2-5	13	-	-	CASSVLGKETQYF	TGTGCCAGCAGCGTATTGGGAAAAGAGACCCAGTACTTC
TRBV7-9	TRBJ2-5	13	-	-	CASSALAQETQYF	TGTGCCAGCAGTGCCCTAGCTCAAGAGACCCAGTACTTC
TRBV27	TRBJ1-2	10	-	-	CARGRYGYTF	TGTGCCAGGGGGAGATATGGCTACACCTTC
TRBV7-9	TRBJ2-2	18	TRBD2	-	CASSQSTSGSHYTGELFF	TGTGCCAGCAGCCAAAGCACTAGCGGGAGTCATTACACCGGGGAGCTGTTTTTT
TRBV11-3	TRBJ2-2	15	TRBD2	-	CASSPRGLNTGELFF	TGTGCCAGCAGCCCGCGGGGGTTGAACACCGGGGAGCTGTTTTTT
TRBV7-8	TRBJ2-1	14	TRBD2	-	CASSLAGGQGEQFF	TGTGCCAGCAGCCTAGCGGGAGGCCAGGGTGAGCAGTTCTTC
TRBV4-1	TRBJ2-7	17	TRBD1	-	CASSQVRPGQGGDEQYF	TGCGCCAGCAGCCAAGTAAGACCGGGACAGGGAGGCGACGAGCAGTACTTC
TRBV28	TRBJ2-1	11	TRBD2	-	CASSSGLATFF	TGTGCCAGCAGTTCGGGACTAGCGACGTTCTTC
TRBV9	TRBJ2-2	15	-	-	CASSVRTAPPGELFF	TGTGCCAGCAGCGTTCGGACCGCCCCCCCCGGGGAGCTGTTTTTT
TRBV10-3	TRBJ2-7	15	-	-	CAISEPETTSYEQYF	TGTGCCATCAGTGAGCCGGAGACGACCTCCTACGAGCAGTACTTC
TRBV19	TRBJ1-5	13	-	few	CATRVHSNQPQHF	TGTGCCACCAGAGTACATAGCAATCAGCCCCAGCATTTT
TRBV7-2	TRBJ2-1	14	TRBD1	-	CASSTTGAANEQFF	TGTGCCAGCAGCACGACAGGGGCGGCCAATGAGCAGTTCTTC
TRBV25-1	TRBJ2-7	13	TRBD1	-	CASSDDRGREQYF	TGTGCCAGCAGTGATGACAGGGGTAGGGAGCAGTACTTC
TRBV5-1	TRBJ1-1	14	-	-	CASSFRQENTEAFF	TGCGCCAGCAGCTTTCGACAGGAGAACACTGAAGCTTTCTTT
TRBV2	TRBJ1-5	22	TRBD1	-	CASREREYGGTGTGIVNQPQHF	TGTGCCAGCAGGGAGAGGGAATATGGGGGAACCGGGACAGGGATAGTTAATCAGCCCCAGCATTTT
TRBV6-1	TRBJ1-4	16	TRBD1	-	CASSDRLGTDNEKLFF	TGTGCCAGCAGTGACCGCCTCGGGACAGATAATGAAAAACTGTTTTTT
TRBV28	TRBJ1-2	15	-	-	CASSLGARGAYGYTF	TGTGCCAGCAGTTTAGGTGCCCGGGGAGCGTATGGCTACACCTTC
TRBV6-5	TRBJ1-1	15	-	-	CASNDLRAFNTEAFF	TGTGCCAGCAACGATCTCAGGGCTTTCAACACTGAAGCTTTCTTT
TRBV13	TRBJ2-3	14	-	-	CASSPRTGTDTQYF	TGTGCCAGCAGCCCGAGGACAGGCACAGATACGCAGTATTTT
TRBV19	TRBJ2-1	15	TRBD2	-	CASSMTSGLTGEQFF	TGTGCCAGTAGTATGACTAGCGGTTTAACGGGTGAGCAGTTCTTC
TRBV6-5	TRBJ2-7	14	-	-	CASSYGRESYEQYF	TGTGCCAGCAGTTACGGAAGGGAGAGCTACGAGCAGTACTTC
TRBV6-6	TRBJ2-4	14	TRBD2	-	CASGGVGEGRIQYF	TGTGCCAGCGGGGGGGTCGGAGAAGGAAGGATTCAGTACTTC
TRBV19	TRBJ1-5	14	-	-	CASSMREINQPQHF	TGTGCCAGTAGTATGAGGGAGATAAATCAGCCCCAGCATTTT
TRBV18	TRBJ1-3	17	-	-	CASSPAQARSSGNTIYF	TGTGCCAGCTCACCAGCTCAGGCACGGAGCTCTGGAAACACCATATATTTT
TRBV12-5	TRBJ1-6	14	-	-	CASGSGQYNSPLHF	TGTGCTAGTGGTTCTGGGCAGTATAATTCACCCCTCCACTTT
TRBV7-2	TRBJ2-3	16	TRBD2	-	CASSLVSSGSRDTQYF	TGTGCCAGCAGCTTAGTATCTAGCGGGAGTCGAGATACGCAGTATTTT
TRBV5-5	TRBJ1-5	15	TRBD1	-	CASSGTGLSNQPQHF	TGTGCCAGCAGCGGGACAGGGCTTAGCAATCAGCCCCAGCATTTT